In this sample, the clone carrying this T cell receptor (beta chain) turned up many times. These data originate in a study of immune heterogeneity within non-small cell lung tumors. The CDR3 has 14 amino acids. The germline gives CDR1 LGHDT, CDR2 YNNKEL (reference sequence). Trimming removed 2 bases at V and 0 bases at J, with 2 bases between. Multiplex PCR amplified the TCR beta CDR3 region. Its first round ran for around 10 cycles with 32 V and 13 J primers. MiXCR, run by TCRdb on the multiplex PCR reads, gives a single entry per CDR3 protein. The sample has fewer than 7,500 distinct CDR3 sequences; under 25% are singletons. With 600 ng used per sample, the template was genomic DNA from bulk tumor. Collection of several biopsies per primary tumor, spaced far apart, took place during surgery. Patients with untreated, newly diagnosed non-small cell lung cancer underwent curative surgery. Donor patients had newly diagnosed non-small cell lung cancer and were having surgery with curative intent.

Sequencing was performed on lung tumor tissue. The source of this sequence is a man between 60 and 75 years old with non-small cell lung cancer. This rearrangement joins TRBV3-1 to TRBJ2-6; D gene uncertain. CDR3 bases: TGTGCCAGCAGCCAAACCTCTGGGGCCAACGTCCTGACTTTC. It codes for CASSQTSGANVLTF.